The 8 T cell receptor beta chains below come from one sample, sequenced in a study of cytomegalovirus exposure and HLA in healthy donors. Data came from immunoSEQ multiplex PCR; TCRdb stores just in-frame clones and leaves some out. The data hold about 130,000 clones, with roughly 86% observed a single time. Input material: PBMCs. The receptor source for this set is a young man in good health and CMV-seronegative.

The J gene is TRBJ1-2, the V gene TRBV5-6; 8 bases map to TRBD1. Unmatched junction bases numbered 6, after V lost 4 bases and J lost 4 bases. Germline V gene sequence: CDR1 SGHDT, CDR2 YYEEEE. The CDR3 runs to 14 residues. CDR3 sequence: CASSPRQGSYGYTF. The CDR3 DNA sequence: TGTGCCAGCAGCCCACGACAGGGGAGCTATGGCTACACCTTC. The variable domain in full, completed from reference TRBV5-6 and TRBJ1-2, reads DAGVTQSPTHLIKTRGQQVTLRCSPKSGHDTVSWYQQALGQGPQFIFQYYEEEERQRGNFPDRFSGHQFPNYSSELNVNALLLGDSALYLCASSPRQGSYGYTFGSGTRLTVV.

The chain uses TRBV30 and TRBJ2-2; 7 bases agree with TRBD1. V was pared by 3 bases and J by 0 bases, with 19 bases of the junction left unmatched. The length of the CDR3 is 20 residues. Germline values: CDR1 GTSNPN, CDR2 SVGIG (reference sequence). The CDR3 region is CAWRDRLGRGIKANTGELFF. CDR3 DNA: TGTGCCTGGAGGGATAGGCTGGGCAGGGGGATCAAGGCGAACACCGGGGAGCTGTTTTTT.

CDR3 sequence (DNA): TGTGCCAGCAGCCGACGACTAGCGGGGTACAATGAGCAGTTCTTC. This encodes CASSRRLAGYNEQFF. This chain connects TRBV5-6 to TRBJ2-1; 11 nucleotides agree with TRBD2. This CDR3 has 15 residues. V shed 4 bases and J 4 bases; nucleotides not matched to a gene: 4. Germline V gene data show CDR1 as SGHDT and CDR2 as YYEEEE.

V is TRBV7-2 and J is TRBJ1-2; D remains ambiguous. The V end lost 0 bases, the J end lost 4 bases, and 9 bases lay between the germline ends. CDR1 SGHTA and CDR2 FQGNSA come from the germline V gene. This CDR3 region has 14 residues. CDR3: CASSLAGSSYGYTF. Written as DNA, the CDR3 is TGTGCCAGCAGCTTAGCGGGCAGCAGCTATGGCTACACCTTC.

The chain recombines TRBV27 with TRBJ2-1; the D is unclear. CDR3 size: 14 residues. The V end was cut by 0 bases, the J end by 4 bases, with 7 bases between. Germline CDR1 MNHEY, CDR2 SMNVEV (reference sequence). CDR3 nucleotides: TGTGCCAGCAGTTTATCGGGCCCGTACAATGAGCAGTTCTTC. It translates to CASSLSGPYNEQFF.

The chain couples TRBV6-4 to TRBJ1-2; TRBD1 agrees at 8 bases. CDR1 is MRHNA, CDR2 SNTAGT, per germline. The CDR3 spans 14 residues. V lost 6 bases to trimming and J lost 7 bases; unmatched junction nucleotides: 10. The CDR3 reads CASRIPGQVLGYTF. Written as DNA, the CDR3 is TGTGCCAGCAGGATCCCGGGACAGGTGCTTGGCTACACCTTC.

The chain joins TRBV9 to TRBJ1-1; a weak D match, TRBD1 (5 bases). This CDR3 has 14 amino acids. V lost 3 bases, J lost 3 bases, and 12 bases lay in between. Germline V lookup: CDR1 SGDLS, CDR2 YYNGEE. The DNA for the CDR3 is TGTGCCAGCAGCGCCGGCAGGGATTACACTGAAGCTTTCTTT. Residues: CASSAGRDYTEAFF. Together with reference TRBV9 and TRBJ1-1, the CDR3 gives the full variable domain: DSGVTQTPKHLITATGQRVTLRCSPRSGDLSVYWYQQSLDQGLQFLIQYYNGEERAKGNILERFSAQQFPDLHSELNLSSLELGDSALYFCASSAGRDYTEAFFGQGTRLTVV.

This chain links TRBV5-1 with TRBJ2-7; weak D call: TRBD2 (5 bases). The CDR3 is 15 amino acids. Trimming removed 0 bases from V and 3 bases from J, with 13 bases in between. From germline, CDR1 is SGHRS and CDR2 YFSETQ. DNA for the CDR3: TGCGCCAGCAGCTTGGATGTGTCAGGAGGCTACGAGCAGTACTTC. Its translation: CASSLDVSGGYEQYF.